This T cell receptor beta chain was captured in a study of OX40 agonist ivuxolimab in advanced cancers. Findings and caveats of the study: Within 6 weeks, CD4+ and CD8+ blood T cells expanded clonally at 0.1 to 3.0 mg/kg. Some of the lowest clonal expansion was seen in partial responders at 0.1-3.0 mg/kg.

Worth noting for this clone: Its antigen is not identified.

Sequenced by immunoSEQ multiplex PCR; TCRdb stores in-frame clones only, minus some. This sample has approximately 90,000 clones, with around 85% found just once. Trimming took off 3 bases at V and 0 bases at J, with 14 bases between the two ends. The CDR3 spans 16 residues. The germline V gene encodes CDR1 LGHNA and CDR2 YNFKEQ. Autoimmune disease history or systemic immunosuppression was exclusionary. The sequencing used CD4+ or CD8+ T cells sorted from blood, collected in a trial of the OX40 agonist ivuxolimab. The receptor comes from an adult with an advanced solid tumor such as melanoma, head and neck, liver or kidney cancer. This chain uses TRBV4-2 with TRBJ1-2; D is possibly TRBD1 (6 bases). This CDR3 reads CASSHQDSPANYGYTF. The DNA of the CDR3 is TGTGCCAGCAGCCATCAGGACAGCCCAGCTAACTATGGCTACACCTTC.